Listed below are T cell receptor beta chains from one sample, sequenced in a study of blood T cells in healthy people across ages. One entry per CDR3 protein results from TCRdb running MiXCR on the 5' RACE reads. Of hundreds of thousands of distinct CDR3 sequences listed, about 27% are singletons. In addition, the sample was reused for a study of T cells of mothers and their children.

The sample taken for sequencing was blood. The origin of the receptors is a boy aged 2-9 years in good health. CDR3s leave out the opening cysteine and the closing phenylalanine or tryptophan. Each record gives: J gene, V gene, CDR3 protein.

TRBJ2-1 | TRBV20-1 | SAIGTSGGSSNEQF
. | TRBV20-1 | SARDSEGGYNEQF
TRBJ2-2 | TRBV6-1 | ASRRVLVDTGELF
TRBJ2-5 | TRBV15 | ATSRDPGRQETQY
TRBJ2-2 | TRBV19 | ASTSRTGRGTGELF
TRBJ1-1 | TRBV6-1 | ASSERGSRSPEAF
TRBJ2-5 | TRBV7-8 | ASSLDWLLQETQY
TRBJ2-1 | TRBV2 | ASRGLAGTYNEQF
TRBJ2-2 | TRBV29-1 | SVHSATGELF
TRBJ1-1 | TRBV4-3 | ASSQERARNHEAF
TRBJ1-4 | TRBV19 | ASSPINNPEKF
TRBJ2-5 | TRBV7-2 | ASSLGALAGGEQY
TRBJ2-7 | TRBV7-6 | ASSSWTGGDEQY
TRBJ2-3 | TRBV6-5 | ASSYSRGSDTQY
TRBJ2-2 | TRBV6-5 | ASSYSKTGYTGELF
TRBJ2-5 | TRBV5-6 | ASSRVLLGETQY
TRBJ2-7 | TRBV7-9 | ASSLALRGGQY
TRBJ2-7 | TRBV3-1 | ASSIRPGQPYEQY
TRBJ2-5 | TRBV29-1 | SVPWETQY
TRBJ1-1 | TRBV4-3 | ASSRNGNTEAF
TRBJ2-1 | TRBV7-9 | ASSPRTTSSYNEQF
TRBJ2-3 | TRBV7-8 | ASSLAWTSGDTQY
TRBJ2-1 | TRBV14 | ASSPTGLIYNEQF
TRBJ1-2 | TRBV30 | AWSYSTYYGYT
TRBJ1-3 | TRBV10-3 | AIRGGGSGNTIY
TRBJ2-1 | TRBV5-4 | ASSPYTDEQF
TRBJ2-5 | TRBV24-1 | ANLQVTQETQY
TRBJ1-5 | TRBV18 | ASSPDRGLQPQH
TRBJ2-5 | TRBV4-1 | ASSQGSWGQETQY
TRBJ1-6 | TRBV10-3 | AISAGQGYNSPLH
TRBJ2-5 | TRBV5-1 | ASSLGEIVTQH
. | TRBV6-6 | ASSYSITYEQY
TRBJ2-3 | TRBV10-3 | AISDEGKSTDTQY
TRBJ2-5 | TRBV12-3/TRBV12-4 | ASSLLGTEETQY
TRBJ2-7 | TRBV19 | ASSTVRDRGASSYEQY
TRBJ2-2 | TRBV12-3/TRBV12-4 | ASSRQQNTGELF
TRBJ2-5 | TRBV20-1 | SAREVAGTQFETQY
TRBJ2-4 | TRBV20-1 | SARATGLAKNIQY
TRBJ1-1 | TRBV4-1 | ASSEGPYTEAF
TRBJ2-3 | TRBV24-1 | ATSDVGGPAPQY
TRBJ2-7 | TRBV20-1 | SARGSTRDPYEQY
TRBJ1-2 | TRBV10-3 | AIGQSGNYGYT
TRBJ2-2 | TRBV5-1 | ASSLGLVGNTGELF
TRBJ2-5 | TRBV20-1 | SASISSQETQY